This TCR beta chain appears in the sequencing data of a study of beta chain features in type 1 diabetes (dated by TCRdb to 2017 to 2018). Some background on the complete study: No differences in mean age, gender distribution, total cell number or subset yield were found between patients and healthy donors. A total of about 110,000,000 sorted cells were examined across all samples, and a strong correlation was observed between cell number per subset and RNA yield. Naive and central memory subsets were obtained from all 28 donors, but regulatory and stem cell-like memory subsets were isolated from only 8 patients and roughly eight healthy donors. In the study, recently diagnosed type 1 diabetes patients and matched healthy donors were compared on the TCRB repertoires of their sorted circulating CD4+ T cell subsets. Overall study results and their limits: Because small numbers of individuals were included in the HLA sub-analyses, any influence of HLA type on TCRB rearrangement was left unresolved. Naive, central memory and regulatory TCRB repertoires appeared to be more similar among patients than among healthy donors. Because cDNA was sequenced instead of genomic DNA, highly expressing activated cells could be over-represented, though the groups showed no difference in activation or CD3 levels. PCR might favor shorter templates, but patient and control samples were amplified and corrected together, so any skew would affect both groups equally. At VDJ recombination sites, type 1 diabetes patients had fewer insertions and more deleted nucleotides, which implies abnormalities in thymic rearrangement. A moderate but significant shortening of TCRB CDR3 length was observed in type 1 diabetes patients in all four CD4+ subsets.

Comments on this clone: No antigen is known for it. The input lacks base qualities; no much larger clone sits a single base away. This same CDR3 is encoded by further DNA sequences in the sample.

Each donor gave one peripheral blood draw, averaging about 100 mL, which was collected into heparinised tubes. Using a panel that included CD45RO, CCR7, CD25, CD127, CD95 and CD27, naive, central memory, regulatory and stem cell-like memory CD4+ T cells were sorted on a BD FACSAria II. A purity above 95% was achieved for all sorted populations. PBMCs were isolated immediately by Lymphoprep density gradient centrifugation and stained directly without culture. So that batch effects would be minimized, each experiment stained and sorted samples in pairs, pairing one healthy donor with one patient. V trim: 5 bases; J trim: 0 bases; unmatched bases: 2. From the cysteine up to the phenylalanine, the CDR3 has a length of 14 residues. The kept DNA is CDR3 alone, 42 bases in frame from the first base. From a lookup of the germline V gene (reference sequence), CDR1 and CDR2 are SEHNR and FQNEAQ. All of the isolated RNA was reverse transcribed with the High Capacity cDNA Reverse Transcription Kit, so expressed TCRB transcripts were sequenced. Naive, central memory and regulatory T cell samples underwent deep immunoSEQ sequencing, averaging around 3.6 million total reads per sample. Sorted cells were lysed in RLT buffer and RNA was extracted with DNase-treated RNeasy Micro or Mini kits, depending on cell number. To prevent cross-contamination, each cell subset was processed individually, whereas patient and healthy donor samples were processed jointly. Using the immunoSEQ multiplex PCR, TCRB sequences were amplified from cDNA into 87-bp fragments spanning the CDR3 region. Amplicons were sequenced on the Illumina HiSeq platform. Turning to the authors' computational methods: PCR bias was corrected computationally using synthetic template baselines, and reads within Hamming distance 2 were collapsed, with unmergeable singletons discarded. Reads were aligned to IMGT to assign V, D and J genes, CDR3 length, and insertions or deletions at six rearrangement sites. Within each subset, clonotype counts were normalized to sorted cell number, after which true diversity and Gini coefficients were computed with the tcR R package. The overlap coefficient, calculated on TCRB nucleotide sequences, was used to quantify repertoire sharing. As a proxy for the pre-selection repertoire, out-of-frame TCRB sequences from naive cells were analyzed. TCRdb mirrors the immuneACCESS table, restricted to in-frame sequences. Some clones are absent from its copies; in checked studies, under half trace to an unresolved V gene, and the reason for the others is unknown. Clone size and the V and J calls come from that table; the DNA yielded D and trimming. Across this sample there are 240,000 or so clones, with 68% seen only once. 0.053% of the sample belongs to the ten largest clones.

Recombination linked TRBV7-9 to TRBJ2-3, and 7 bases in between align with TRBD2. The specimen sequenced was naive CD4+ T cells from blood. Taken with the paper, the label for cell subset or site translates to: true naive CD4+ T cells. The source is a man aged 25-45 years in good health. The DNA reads TGTGCCAGCAGCCTTAGCGGGAGCACAGATACGCAGTATTTT. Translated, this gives CASSLSGSTDTQYF.